The T cell receptor (beta chain) described here comes from a study of T-cell memory formation after mild COVID-19. TCRdb recomputed calls from the 5' RACE reads with MiXCR, one row per CDR3 protein. Of 550,000 to 700,000 distinct CDR3 sequences in the sample, 15% to 20% were seen once. The germline gives CDR1 DFQATT, CDR2 SNEGSKA (reference sequence). The V segment lost 6 bases and the J segment 4 bases; nucleotides outside the gene matches: 5. The CDR3 is 13 amino acids. This clonotype appeared a few times. This sequence was found in an adult woman who had mild COVID-19 (a few samples of this study predate the infection). Cell type and time point are not known. The sequencing sample was made of PBMCs or a T cell subset sorted from them (not recorded which). The rearrangement links TRBV20-1 to TRBJ2-1; TRBD1 matches at 8 bases. In DNA form, the CDR3 reads TGCAGTGCCCAGGACAGGGTATACAATGAGCAGTTCTTC. Protein sequence: CSAQDRVYNEQFF.